Shown below are 26 T cell receptor beta chains from a single sample sequenced in a study of T cells in Graves' hyperthyroidism and ophthalmopathy. TCR beta CDR3 regions were amplified from RNA. An initial round of RT-PCR targeting the TCR CDR3 relied on the HTBI primer set. MiXCR was run by TCRdb on the multiplex PCR reads, yielding one entry per CDR3 protein. Of around 600,000 distinct CDR3 sequences in the sample, approximately 15% were seen once. The material sequenced was blood. These receptor sequences come from a woman between 35 and 50 years old with Graves' ophthalmopathy.

This clonotype was seen ten or more times. This chain uses TRBV20-1 with TRBJ2-7; D might be TRBD2 (6 bases). V lost 6 bases and J lost 2, with 20 bases in between. CDR1 and CDR2 (germline): DFQATT, SNEGSKA (reference sequence). This CDR3 is built from 15 residues. This CDR3 is CSAWGDLTEPYEQYF. CDR3 nucleotides: TGCAGTGCCTGGGGGGACTTGACGGAGCCCTACGAGCAGTACTTC.

This clonotype was counted a few times. The chain combines TRBV27 with TRBJ2-1; 8 positions agree with TRBD2. There are 14 residues in the CDR3. J lost 4 bases, V lost 5 bases, and 4 bases had no gene match. Germline-derived CDR1 and CDR2 are MNHEY and SMNVEV (reference sequence). The CDR3 DNA sequence: TGTGCCAGCAGTCGGACTAGCCCTTACAATGAGCAGTTCTTC. Translating gives CASSRTSPYNEQFF.

This chain uses TRBV5-1 with TRBJ1-1, with 7 bases identical to TRBD1. V was pared by 4 bases and J by 6 bases, with 24 bases of the junction left unmatched. In germline, CDR1 is SGHRS, CDR2 YFSETQ. The CDR3 totals 19 residues. The CDR3 bases are TGCGCCAGCAGCCTTCGAAACAGACAGGGAGATGTCCGTAGGCCTGAAGCTTTCTTT. Protein sequence: CASSLRNRQGDVRRPEAFF.

This clonotype was seen at least ten times. The rearrangement links TRBV7-9 to TRBJ2-5; D is ambiguous. Germline V CDR1 and CDR2: SEHNR, FQNEAQ (reference sequence). Trimming shortened V by 5 bases and J by 3 bases, and 4 bases separated the two germline ends. The CDR3 runs to 11 residues. The CDR3 DNA is TGTGCCAGCAGCGTAAAAGAGACCCAGTACTTC. Translating gives CASSVKETQYF.

This clonotype was seen more than once but under ten times. This rearrangement joins TRBV2 to TRBJ1-2; TRBD1 aligns across 8 bases. CDR3 length equals 12 residues. Germline CDR1 SNHLY, CDR2 FYNNEI. The J segment lost 8 bases and the V segment lost 9 bases, leaving 8 bases of the junction unmatched. CDR3 nucleotides: TGTGCCAGACGGACAGGGCTCTACGGCTACACCTTC. It specifies CARRTGLYGYTF.

Comment on this clonotype: This could be a read error, since a much larger clone is one nucleotide away. This chain uses TRBV2 with TRBJ2-2, with 7 bases aligning to TRBD1. CDR3 size: 14 residues. Germline loops: CDR1 SNHLY, CDR2 FYNNEI. The CDR3 sequence is CATKGQTNTGELSF. The CDR3 nucleotides read TGTGCCACCAAGGGACAGACGAACACCGGGGAGCTGTCTTTT.

The chain couples TRBV6-1 to TRBJ2-5, with 8 bases that match TRBD1. V was pared by 6 bases and J by 2 bases, with 5 bases of the junction left unmatched. The CDR3 length is 14 residues. In germline, CDR1 is MNHNS, CDR2 SASEGT. The CDR3 loop reads CASRPTGAQETQYF. The CDR3 nucleotides read TGTGCCAGCAGGCCGACAGGGGCTCAAGAGACCCAGTACTTC.

This clonotype turned up a few times. The chain links TRBV10-3 to TRBJ1-2; no reliable D call. The CDR3 is 12 residues long. Germline values: CDR1 ENHRY, CDR2 SYGVKD. Deletions cut 2 bases from V and 8 bases from J, with 9 bases between. The CDR3 DNA is TGTGCCATCAGTGAGACCTCGGGAGGCTACACCTTC. Amino acids: CAISETSGGYTF.

This clonotype occurred many times. The rearrangement joins TRBV27 to TRBJ2-7; 7 bases line up with TRBD1. Trimming took 5 bases from V and 2 from J; bases not matched to a gene: 3. The V gene's germline CDR1 is MNHEY and CDR2 SMNVEV (reference sequence). The CDR3 runs 13 residues. CDR3 nucleotide sequence: TGTGCCAGCAGTCCACAGGGGCCCTACGAGCAGTACTTC. Its protein is CASSPQGPYEQYF.

This clonotype has just a few counts. The chain recombines TRBV10-3 with TRBJ2-7; 9 bases map to TRBD1. The germline gives CDR1 ENHRY, CDR2 SYGVKD. V trimming: 4 bases; J trimming: 3 bases; junction bases outside the gene matches: 4. The CDR3 is made up of 14 amino acids. CDR3 in amino acids: CAISGRGQGYEQYF. The CDR3 region has the DNA TGTGCCATCAGTGGACGGGGACAGGGCTACGAGCAGTACTTC.

This clonotype appeared many times. This rearrangement joins TRBV2 to TRBJ1-2; TRBD1 is a possible D gene (6 bases). CDR1 and CDR2 from the germline V gene are SNHLY and FYNNEI. The CDR3 consists of 16 residues. Trimming cost V 2 bases and J 4 bases, with 17 bases left between them. The CDR3 is CASSEPDRSSLYGYTF. DNA for the CDR3: TGTGCCAGCAGTGAACCCGACAGGTCCTCTCTCTATGGCTACACCTTC. Filled out from reference TRBV2 and TRBJ1-2, the complete variable domain reads EPEVTQTPSHQVTQMGQEVILRCVPISNHLYFYWYRQILGQKVEFLVSFYNNEISEKSEIFDDQFSVERPDGSNFTLKIRSTKLEDSAMYFCASSEPDRSSLYGYTFGSGTRLTVV.

This clonotype was detected ten times or more. This chain links TRBV20-1 with TRBJ2-7, with 7 nucleotides matching TRBD1. The CDR3 is made up of 13 amino acids. J gave up 2 bases and V 2 bases, and 3 bases lay outside the gene matches. The germline V gene has CDR1 DFQATT and CDR2 SNEGSKA (reference sequence). CDR3 DNA: TGCAGTGCTAGATCCGGGACAGCCTACGAGCAGTACTTC. Amino acids: CSARSGTAYEQYF.

This clonotype was picked up many times. This chain uses TRBV5-1 with TRBJ2-1, with 15 bases aligning to TRBD2. Per germline, CDR1 SGHRS and CDR2 YFSETQ. This CDR3 is 19 amino acids long. After removal of 2 bases from V and 0 bases from J, the junction contained 6 bases not matched to a gene. CDR3 protein: CASSFLGLAGGSSYNEQFF. DNA of the CDR3: TGCGCCAGCAGCTTCTTGGGACTAGCGGGGGGAAGCTCCTACAATGAGCAGTTCTTC.

This clonotype has just a few counts. This sequence joins TRBV19 and TRBJ1-5; no clear D. CDR1 is LNHDA, CDR2 SQIVND, per germline (reference sequence). V was cut by 2 bases and J by 2 bases, with 16 bases left in between. CDR3 length equals 17 residues. For the CDR3, the DNA is TGTGCCAGTAGTATAACGGTGAGGGTTGTAGGCAATCAGCCCCAGCATTTT. Translated: CASSITVRVVGNQPQHF.

This clonotype was detected many times. The CDR3 DNA is TGTGCCAGCAGCCACGGAGGGGGACGGTCACCCCTCCACTTT. It yields the protein CASSHGGGRSPLHF. The rearrangement joins TRBV3-1 to TRBJ1-6, with a possible D match to TRBD1 (6 bases). Germline CDR1 LGHDT, CDR2 YNNKEL (reference sequence). The CDR3 is made up of 14 amino acids. V shed 3 bases and J shed 10 bases, with 13 bases lying between them.

The sample holds a few counts of this clonotype. The V call is TRBV7-6, the J call TRBJ2-2; possibly TRBD1 or TRBD2 for D (6 bases each). The ends were cut back, 2 bases at V and 0 bases at J, with 10 bases in the middle. The CDR3 runs 16 residues. Germline V gives CDR1 SGHVS, CDR2 FNYEAQ. CDR3 region: CASSLWGDTNTGELFF. The CDR3 region has the DNA TGTGCCAGCAGCTTATGGGGGGACACGAACACCGGGGAGCTGTTTTTT.

This clonotype was seen a few times. The chain couples TRBV3-1 to TRBJ2-3; 9 positions match TRBD2. The junction had 14 bases not matched to a gene; V was cut back by 0 bases and J by 4 bases. The germline CDR1 and CDR2 sequences are LGHDT and YNNKEL (reference sequence). The CDR3 is 19 amino acids. The CDR3 is CASSQDMLSGGRLADTQYF. As DNA, the CDR3 is TGTGCCAGCAGCCAAGATATGCTTAGCGGGGGCCGGCTGGCAGATACGCAGTATTTT.

Notes on this clonotype: A much larger clonotype is one base distant, so this may be a read error. As DNA, the CDR3 is TGTGCCCGCAACCCGGTGGGGTACACTGAAGCTTTCTTT. It encodes CARNPVGYTEAFF. V gene TRBV6-1 combines with J gene TRBJ1-1; D call uncertain. This CDR3 has 13 residues. CDR1 is MNHNS, CDR2 SASEGT, per germline. V dropped 11 bases and J dropped 3 bases, with 16 bases sitting between them.

The chain recombines TRBV20-1 with TRBJ1-5; D gene unclear. V was cut by 5 bases and J by 0 bases, with 5 bases left in between. The CDR3 is 12 residues long. Germline CDR1 reads DFQATT; CDR2 reads SNEGSKA (reference sequence). As DNA, the CDR3 is TGCAGTGCTTCAGATAGCAATCAGCCCCAGCATTTT. Its translation is CSASDSNQPQHF.

The chain joins TRBV2 to TRBJ1-1; D gene ambiguous. The CDR3 consists of 14 residues. Trimming took off 2 bases at V and 7 bases at J, with 14 bases between the two ends. Germline V gene lookup returns CDR1 SNHLY and CDR2 FYNNEI. The CDR3 here is CASSERLISGEAFF. In nucleotides, the CDR3 is TGTGCCAGCAGTGAACGACTTATAAGCGGTGAAGCTTTCTTT.

This clonotype occurred a few times. V usage is TRBV5-1 and J usage is TRBJ2-3, with a possible D match to TRBD1 (5 bases). The ends were cut back, 4 bases at V and 4 bases at J, with 13 bases in the middle. The CDR3 loop spans 14 amino acids. Germline CDR1 reads SGHRS; CDR2 reads YFSETQ. The CDR3 bases are TGCGCCAGCAGCGCTCAATCAGGGTCAGATACGCAGTATTTT. Its protein product is CASSAQSGSDTQYF.

This clonotype has a handful of counts. The chain uses TRBV5-1 and TRBJ2-1; a weak D match, TRBD1 (6 bases). The germline gives CDR1 SGHRS, CDR2 YFSETQ. This CDR3 comprises 15 residues. Deletions cut 5 bases from V and 4 bases from J, with 16 bases between. CDR3 sequence: CASREPGQEYNEQFF. CDR3 DNA: TGCGCCAGCAGGGAACCGGGACAAGAGTACAATGAGCAGTTCTTC.

The chain links TRBV27 to TRBJ2-3; the match to TRBD2 covers 7 bases. CDR1 and CDR2 (germline): MNHEY, SMNVEV (reference sequence). The CDR3 is made up of 15 amino acids. With 3 bases clipped from V and 4 bases from J, the junction kept 7 bases outside the gene matches. The CDR3: CASSFPGGRADTQYF. Here the CDR3 DNA reads TGTGCCAGCAGTTTCCCGGGAGGCCGGGCAGATACGCAGTATTTT.

This clonotype was counted a few times. This sequence joins TRBV7-3 and TRBJ2-2; D is unclear. CDR1 SGHTA and CDR2 FQGTGA come from the germline V gene. V shed 2 bases and J shed 7 bases, with 5 bases lying between them. There are 12 residues in the CDR3. CDR3 loop: CASSLGYGELFF. The CDR3 nucleotides are TGTGCCAGCAGCTTAGGGTACGGGGAGCTGTTTTTT.

This clonotype was recorded many times. The chain has TRBV5-1 and TRBJ2-3; D is possibly TRBD2 (5 bases). Per the germline V gene, CDR1 is SGHRS and CDR2 is YFSETQ. CDR3 length equals 13 residues. The ends were cut back, 5 bases at V and 3 bases at J, with 10 bases in the middle. Here the CDR3 reads CASSTGLTDTQYF. The CDR3 bases are TGCGCCAGCAGTACCGGACTGACAGATACGCAGTATTTT.

Concerning this clonotype: A read error may be the cause here, since a much bigger clone is one base away. The chain uses TRBV6-2 or TRBV6-3 and TRBJ2-7; possibly TRBD2 for D (6 bases). This CDR3 has 16 residues. V lost 5 bases and J lost 1, with 18 bases in between. Germline V gives CDR1 MNHEY, CDR2 SVGEGT. The CDR3 bases are TGTGCCAGCAGTCTCCCCACCTCGGGACTGTCCTACGAGCAGTACTTC. It translates to CASSLPTSGLSYEQYF.